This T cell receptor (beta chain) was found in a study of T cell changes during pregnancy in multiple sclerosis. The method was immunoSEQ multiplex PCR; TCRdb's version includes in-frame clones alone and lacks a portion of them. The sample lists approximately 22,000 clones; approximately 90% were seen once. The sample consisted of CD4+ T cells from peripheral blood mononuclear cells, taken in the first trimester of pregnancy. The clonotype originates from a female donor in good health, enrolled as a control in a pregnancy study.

CDR3 in DNA: TGCGCCAGCAGCCAAGTTGATATGGGACTAGCGGCCACAGATACGCAGTATTTT. Translation gives CASSQVDMGLAATDTQYF. The chain couples TRBV4-1 to TRBJ2-3, with TRBD2 identical over 11 bases. The J segment lost 2 bases and the V segment lost 1 base, leaving 8 bases of the junction unmatched. The CDR3 covers 18 residues. Per germline, CDR1 MGHRA and CDR2 YSYEKL.